What follows are 6 T cell receptor beta chains derived from one specimen sequenced in a study of blood T cell repertoires in COVID-19. Some clones are missing from TCRdb's copy, which holds only in-frame ones; the method was immunoSEQ multiplex PCR. This sample has under 100,000 clones, with around 80% found just once. Sequencing used peripheral blood. Every receptor here comes from a man between 60 and 70 years old with COVID-19, enrolled during active disease.

The chain combines TRBV18 with TRBJ2-1; TRBD2 matches 11 bases. Germline V CDR1 and CDR2: KGHSH, LQKENI. V was clipped by 4 bases and J by 12 bases; unmatched bases: 5. The CDR3 length is 13 residues. CDR3 region: CASSQTSGIWQFF. CDR3 bases: TGTGCCAGCTCACAGACTAGCGGGATTTGGCAGTTCTTC.

This clone was picked up one time. The gene calls are TRBV27 and TRBJ1-6, with D possibly matching TRBD1 (5 bases). Per the germline V gene, CDR1 is MNHEY and CDR2 is SMNVEV (reference sequence). The CDR3 length is 14 residues. Trimming stripped 0 bases from V and 12 bases from J, with 12 bases between. CDR3 protein: CASSLSLGQGPLHF. CDR3 DNA sequence: TGTGCCAGCAGTTTATCCCTTGGGCAGGGACCCCTCCACTTT.

The CDR3 loop reads CASSEWGSGTEAFF. DNA of the CDR3: TGTGCCAGCAGTGAGTGGGGCAGTGGAACTGAAGCTTTCTTT. The chain employs TRBV6-1 and TRBJ1-1; perhaps TRBD1 as D (5 bases). This CDR3 is built from 14 residues. Germline V gene sequence: CDR1 MNHNS, CDR2 SASEGT. Trimming took 3 bases from V and 5 from J, leaving 13 bases between them.

Written as DNA, the CDR3 is TGTGCCAGCAGCCTTTTACTAAACTATGGCTACACCTTC. It specifies CASSLLLNYGYTF. The chain links TRBV5-8 to TRBJ1-2, with D hard to call. The germline gives CDR1 SGHTS, CDR2 YDEGEE. This CDR3 has 13 amino acids. V was pared by 4 bases and J by 2 bases, with 9 bases between.

The J gene is TRBJ2-7, the V gene TRBV7-9; D is possibly TRBD2 (7 bases). The CDR3 has 20 residues. Looked up from germline, CDR1 is SEHNR and CDR2 is FQNEAQ (reference sequence). V lost 7 bases to trimming and J lost 0 bases, with 31 bases between them. The CDR3 loop reads CASTSRGAGEKLIFSYEQYF. CDR3 coding DNA: TGTGCCAGCACCTCCCGGGGGGCAGGGGAAAAATTAATATTCTCCTACGAGCAGTACTTC. The variable domain in full, completed from reference TRBV7-9 and TRBJ2-7, reads DTGVSQNPRHKITKRGQNVTFRCDPISEHNRLYWYRQTLGQGPEFLTYFQNEAQLEKSRLLSDRFSAERPKGSFSTLEIQRTEQGDSAMYLCASTSRGAGEKLIFSYEQYFGPGTRLTVT.

This clone was picked up one time. The rearrangement links TRBV19 to TRBJ1-1; weak D call: TRBD1 (6 bases). CDR1 is LNHDA, CDR2 SQIVND, per germline (reference sequence). V was trimmed by 1 base and J by 5 bases, leaving 14 bases between them. CDR3 length: 15 residues. The CDR3 region has the DNA TGTGCCAGTAGTATAGTCCACAGGGCAGGGACTGAAGCTTTCTTT. It translates to CASSIVHRAGTEAFF.